The clone carrying this TCR beta chain was observed a few times. Trimming removed 0 bases from V and 0 bases from J, with 10 bases in between. The CDR3 length is 16 residues. The germline CDR1 and CDR2 sequences are MGHRA and YSYEKL. PCR amplification relied on 60 Vbeta primers (plus 13 Jbeta primers). The protocol was immunoSEQ multiplex PCR, while the TCRdb copy is restricted to in-frame clones and leaves out a portion. Of some 35,000 clones listed, more than 50% are singletons. The sample originates from a study of cytomegalovirus exposure and HLA in healthy donors. The chain is built from TRBV4-1 and TRBJ2-3; a weak D match, TRBD2 (5 bases). The TCR comes from a woman aged 40 to 50 in good health and CMV-seropositive. The sequenced sample consisted of PBMCs. CDR3 amino acids: CASSQDPGRSTDTQYF. The DNA for the CDR3 is TGCGCCAGCAGCCAAGATCCGGGAAGAAGCACAGATACGCAGTATTTT.